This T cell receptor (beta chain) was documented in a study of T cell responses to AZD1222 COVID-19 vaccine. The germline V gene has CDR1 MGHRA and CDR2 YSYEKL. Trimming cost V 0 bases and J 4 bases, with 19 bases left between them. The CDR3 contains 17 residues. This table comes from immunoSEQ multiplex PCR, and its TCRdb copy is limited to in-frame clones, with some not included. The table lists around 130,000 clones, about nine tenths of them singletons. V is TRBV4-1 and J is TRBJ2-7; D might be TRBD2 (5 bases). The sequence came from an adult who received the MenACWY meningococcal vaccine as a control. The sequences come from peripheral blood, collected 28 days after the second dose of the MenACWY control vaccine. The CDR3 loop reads CASSQEIVRGIPYEQYF. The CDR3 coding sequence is TGCGCCAGCAGCCAAGAGATCGTGAGAGGGATACCTTACGAGCAGTACTTC.